This T cell receptor (beta chain) was captured in a study of blood T cell repertoires in COVID-19. This CDR3 has 14 residues. With 6 bases removed from V and 6 bases from J, the gap between germline ends came to 14 bases. Looked up from germline, CDR1 is MNHEY and CDR2 is SMNVEV (reference sequence). Clones were sequenced by immunoSEQ multiplex PCR, and TCRdb holds only the in-frame ones, with some missing. The sample holds some 240,000 clones, about 93% seen once. The chain carries TRBV27 and TRBJ2-2, with D possibly TRBD2 on 7 matching bases. The source of this sequence is a man aged 55 to 69 with COVID-19, enrolled during active disease. What was sequenced was peripheral blood. The CDR3 DNA sequence: TGTGCCAGCAGAGTGGGGGCGGGGGCCGGGGAGCTGTTTTTT. It translates to CASRVGAGAGELFF.